Below are 2 T cell receptor beta chains sequenced from a single sample in a study of OX40 agonist ivuxolimab in advanced cancers. Measured with immunoSEQ multiplex PCR; TCRdb has only the in-frame clones, and not every one. The sample consists of 20,000 to 25,000 clones, more than 75% of them appearing once. Here the sequenced sample was CD4+ or CD8+ T cells sorted from blood, taken in a trial of the OX40 agonist ivuxolimab. The receptors here all came from an adult with an advanced solid tumor such as melanoma, head and neck, liver or kidney cancer.

This chain uses TRBV28 with TRBJ2-1; possible D gene TRBD1, 5 bases. CDR1 is MDHEN, CDR2 SYDVKM, per germline. Deletions cut 5 bases from V and 7 bases from J, with 12 bases between. This CDR3 spans 13 amino acids. The CDR3 here is CASSPGQSNEQFF. In DNA form, the CDR3 reads TGTGCCAGCAGTCCCGGACAATCTAATGAGCAGTTCTTC.

The chain uses TRBV27 and TRBJ2-5; 11 bases align to TRBD2. The CDR3 is made up of 15 amino acids. V lost 5 bases to trimming and J lost 2 bases; unmatched junction nucleotides: 4. Per the germline V gene, CDR1 is MNHEY and CDR2 is SMNVEV (reference sequence). The CDR3 DNA sequence: TGTGCCAGCAGTATCGGGACTAGCGGACAAGAGACCCAGTACTTC. This gives the protein CASSIGTSGQETQYF.